This T cell receptor (beta chain) was recovered during a study of PD-1 blockade in classical Hodgkin lymphoma. Assay: immunoSEQ multiplex PCR; the TCRdb copy retains only in-frame clones and omits some. The repertoire consists of 40,000 to 50,000 clones, with roughly 73% occurring once and the leading ten covering about an eighth. CDR3 length: 12 residues. Germline V gene data show CDR1 as MNHEY and CDR2 as SVGAGI. The V and J ends lost 7 bases and 3 bases respectively, with 9 bases between them. Every patient had relapsed following autologous stem cell transplantation, and cohorts differed in brentuximab vedotin exposure.

The sequences come from peripheral blood mononuclear cells (PBMCs), collected at baseline. The chain uses TRBV6-5 and TRBJ1-1, with D hard to call. This TCR derives from a human donor with classical Hodgkin lymphoma. The CDR3 region has the DNA TGTGCCAGCACCAGCTCCCACACTGAAGCTTTCTTT. Amino acids: CASTSSHTEAFF.